This T cell receptor (beta chain) is drawn from a study of cytomegalovirus exposure and HLA in healthy donors. PCR was performed using 60 Vbeta and 13 Jbeta primers. Libraries were prepared by immunoSEQ multiplex PCR; TCRdb keeps only in-frame clonotypes and omits some of them. The table includes roughly 160,000 clones, almost 75% detected once. From germline, CDR1 is MGHRA and CDR2 YSYEKL. The CDR3 is 15 amino acids. V was clipped by 1 base and J by 2 bases, with 10 bases between them. This clone was picked up one time. The receptor's source is a woman younger than 30 in good health and CMV-seropositive. Sample: PBMCs. This chain joins TRBV4-1 and TRBJ2-3; D gene unclear. As DNA, the CDR3 is TGCGCCAGCAGCCAAGGCCCCCTCTACACAGATACGCAGTATTTT. It translates to CASSQGPLYTDTQYF.